This paragraph reports one T cell receptor (beta chain). It lacks a known antigen. The record has no base qualities; no much larger clone is one base away. This sample is drawn from a study of T cell changes during pregnancy in multiple sclerosis (dated by TCRdb to between 2017 and 2020). The study in broad terms: Changes in the T cell repertoire over the course of pregnancy were examined in this study in women with multiple sclerosis.

As encoded in the germline V gene, CDR1 is SGHVS while CDR2 is FNYEAQ. The CDR3 measures 13 amino acids from cysteine to phenylalanine. Only the CDR3 portion is preserved as DNA: 39 bases, with reading frame beginning at the first base. For this chain, trimming is 5 bases at the V end and 2 bases at the J end, and the number of junction bases without a gene match is 3. The library was generated by the immunoSEQ multiplex PCR assay. In TCRdb, the immuneACCESS table is reduced to in-frame sequences with V and J assigned. These tables do not hold every clone; where another copy was compared, an unresolved V gene accounts for under half, and the others remain unexplained. Recorded for this sample are some 97,000 clones; around 93% of them occurred a single time. The ten largest clones represent about 0.9% of the sample.

The sequence joins TRBV7-6 to TRBJ2-7; 7 central bases correspond to TRBD1. The receptor comes from a female donor with multiple sclerosis, enrolled in a pregnancy study. The specimen comprised peripheral blood, sampled before pregnancy. The CDR3 reads as follows: CASSLGTAYEQYF. The DNA sequence is given as TGTGCCAGCAGCCTCGGGACAGCCTACGAGCAGTACTTC. Full variable domain (CDR3 extended with the reference TRBV7-6 and TRBJ2-7 proteins): GAGVSQSPRYKVTKRGQDVALRCDPISGHVSLYWYRQALGQGPEFLTYFNYEAQQDKSGLPNDRFSAERPEGSISTLTIQRTEQRDSAMYRCASSLGTAYEQYFGPGTRLTVT.